This is a list of T cell receptor beta chains from one sample in a study of glioma-infiltrating T cells after dendritic cell vaccination. Sequenced by immunoSEQ multiplex PCR; TCRdb stores in-frame clones only, minus some. The sample yields 950 to 1,500 clones, just over 85% seen once. The specimen was tumor tissue, collected before dendritic cell vaccination. All receptors come from a human donor with glioblastoma. Both conserved end residues are part of each CDR3. A D gene is named only where the DNA matches it firmly. Clone size is not always given. Where it is, it says once, few, many or a class for expanded clones.

-,TRBV5-1,TRBJ2-5,16,TRBD2,TGCGCCAGCTCCGACGGGGCTAGCGGGAGACAGGAGACCCAGTACTTC,CASSDGASGRQETQYF
-,TRBV19,TRBJ2-6,14,-,TGTGCCAGTCTCGTCTGGCCTGGGGCCAACGTCCTGACTTTC,CASLVWPGANVLTF
-,TRBV23-1,TRBJ2-7,15,TRBD2,TGCGCCAGCAGTCCACTAGGGCTAGCGGATAACGAGCAGTACTTC,CASSPLGLADNEQYF
-,TRBV7-3,TRBJ2-7,14,-,TGTGCCAGCAGCTCCGGAGGGGGACAGACCGAGCAGTACTTC,CASSSGGGQTEQYF
once,TRBV27,TRBJ1-2,16,TRBD1,TGTGCCAGCAGTTCTCCTTGGACAGGGGTCAACTATGGCTACACCTTC,CASSSPWTGVNYGYTF
-,TRBV5-4,TRBJ2-3,14,-,TGTGCCAGCAGCCCGTATGTGGGCGGGATCTCGCAGTATTTT,CASSPYVGGISQYF
-,TRBV9,TRBJ1-3,14,TRBD1,TGTGCCAGCAGCGTGACAGGGGGCTGGGACACCATATATTTT,CASSVTGGWDTIYF
once,TRBV19,TRBJ2-1,15,-,TGTGCCAGTAGTATTATCAGAGGGCAGTACAATGAGCAGTTCTTC,CASSIIRGQYNEQFF
-,TRBV9,TRBJ1-1,14,-,TGTGCCAGCAGCGTAGACAGCTTCAGCAGGGAAGCTTTCTTT,CASSVDSFSREAFF
-,TRBV5-1,TRBJ1-4,13,-,TGCGCCAGCAGCTTGGAGGCGGTACCGGGACTGTTTTTT,CASSLEAVPGLFF
once,TRBV6-5,TRBJ1-6,15,-,TGTGCCAGCAGCAAAGACAGGATACCTTATTCACCCCTCCACTTT,CASSKDRIPYSPLHF
-,TRBV30,TRBJ2-3,15,-,TGTGCCTGGGTTCGGGTGGCAGGGGAAGGAGATACGCAGTATTTT,CAWVRVAGEGDTQYF
-,TRBV5-5,TRBJ1-1,13,-,TGTGCCAGCAGCTTGACCGGGGTGACTGAAGCTTTCTTT,CASSLTGVTEAFF
few,TRBV6-1,TRBJ2-2,15,TRBD1,TGTGCCAGCAGAGGACAGGGTGGTAACACCGGGGAGCTGTTTTTT,CASRGQGGNTGELFF
-,TRBV21-1,TRBJ1-1,15,-,TGTGCCAGGGACAGGGGGACCCTTATGAACACTGAAGCTTTCTTT,CARDRGTLMNTEAFF
-,TRBV6-6,TRBJ1-6,14,-,TGTGCCAGCAGTTACGATCGGGGTTTTTCACCCCTCCACTTT,CASSYDRGFSPLHF
-,TRBV29-1,TRBJ1-1,10,-,TGCAGCGTTAGCTACACTGAAGCTTTCTTT,CSVSYTEAFF
-,TRBV21-1,TRBJ2-1,17,-,TGTGCCAGCAGCAAAGAGGTCGGTAGAGCCCGGGGGTATGAGCAGTTCTTC,CASSKEVGRARGYEQFF
few,TRBV27,TRBJ2-5,14,-,TGTGCCAGCAGTCTGGGGGCTAGTCCAATGACCCAGTACTTC,CASSLGASPMTQYF
-,TRBV5-6,TRBJ2-1,15,-,TGTGCCAGCAGCTTGGACCTAGGGGGAAATGTTGAGCAGTTCTTC,CASSLDLGGNVEQFF
-,TRBV28,TRBJ2-7,14,TRBD2,TGTGCCAGCAGCCTTACGGCGGGGGTGGGGGAGCAGTACTTC,CASSLTAGVGEQYF
-,TRBV21-1,TRBJ2-3,20,-,TGTGCCAGCAGCAAAAGGTGGTGTCTAGCGGGAAGACTTAGCACAGATACGCAGTATTTT,CASSKRWCLAGRLSTDTQYF
-,TRBV7-7,TRBJ2-3,15,TRBD2,TGTGCTAGCAGCTTATCGGGACTAGCGGGTGATACGCAGTATTTT,CASSLSGLAGDTQYF
few,TRBV4-3,TRBJ1-1,13,-,TGCGCCAGCAGCTCCGGGGGTTCCACTGAAGCTTTCTTT,CASSSGGSTEAFF
-,TRBV7-9,TRBJ1-3,14,-,TGTGCCAGCAGCTTAGCGTTAACTGGAAACACCATATATTTT,CASSLALTGNTIYF
once,TRBV19,TRBJ1-5,14,-,TGTGCCAGTAGTCCACTTTATAGCAATCAGCCCCAGCATTTT,CASSPLYSNQPQHF
-,TRBV6-5,TRBJ2-2,16,TRBD2,TGTGCCAGCAGTTACCCCGGGGAGGGGAGACGCGGGGAGCTGTTTTTT,CASSYPGEGRRGELFF
-,TRBV7-9,TRBJ2-1,13,TRBD2,TGTGCCAGCAGCACCCGACTAGCCGATGAGCAGTTCTTC,CASSTRLADEQFF
-,TRBV10-3,TRBJ2-7,13,-,TGTGCCATCACGGACAGAACAACCTACGAGCAGTACTTC,CAITDRTTYEQYF
-,TRBV5-5,TRBJ2-3,16,TRBD2,TGTGCCAGCAGCCCGAAGTTTGCGGGAGTGGCAGATACGCAGTATTTT,CASSPKFAGVADTQYF
-,TRBV18,TRBJ2-3,14,TRBD1,TGTGCCAGCTCCCCCGGACAGGGCACAGATACGCAGTATTTT,CASSPGQGTDTQYF
-,TRBV29-1,TRBJ1-4,13,TRBD1,TGCAGCGTTCTTGGACAGGGGGCGGAAAAACTGTTTTTT,CSVLGQGAEKLFF
-,TRBV2,TRBJ2-7,15,TRBD1,TGTGCCAGCAGTCTATCGACAGGGAGCTCCTACGAGCAGTACTTC,CASSLSTGSSYEQYF
-,TRBV13,TRBJ1-3,16,TRBD1,TGTGCCAGCAGCGGGGGACAGCTGAACTCTGGAAACACCATATATTTT,CASSGGQLNSGNTIYF
-,TRBV6-6,TRBJ2-3,15,-,TGTGCCAGCAGCCACCCCTCGAGCGGCACAGATACGCAGTATTTT,CASSHPSSGTDTQYF
once,TRBV6-6,TRBJ2-6,16,TRBD1,TGTGCCAGCACGGGACAGGGGGCCTCTGGGGCCAACGTCCTGACTTTC,CASTGQGASGANVLTF
-,TRBV2,TRBJ2-7,13,TRBD2,TGTGCCAGCAGTGAGCCCGGGACTAGCGAGCAGTACTTC,CASSEPGTSEQYF
-,TRBV9,TRBJ2-2,17,TRBD2,TGTGCCAGCAACCCTTCGATAGCGGGAGGCGACACCGGGGAGCTGTTTTTT,CASNPSIAGGDTGELFF
once,TRBV5-1,TRBJ2-3,16,TRBD2,TGCGCCAGCAGCCGTACCGGGACTAGCGGGACAGATACGCAGTATTTT,CASSRTGTSGTDTQYF
few,TRBV6-1,TRBJ2-7,11,TRBD2,TGTGCCACCGGGACTAGTTCCGAGCAGTACTTC,CATGTSSEQYF
-,TRBV27,TRBJ2-5,16,TRBD1,TGTGCCAGCAGTAACCCTACCGGGACAGGGAGCGAGACCCAGTACTTC,CASSNPTGTGSETQYF
-,TRBV7-7,TRBJ2-2,15,TRBD1,TGTGCTAGCAGCCCGACAGGGAATGGGGCCGGGGAGCTGTTTTTT,CASSPTGNGAGELFF
once,TRBV9,TRBJ1-1,17,TRBD1,TGTGCCAGCAGCGCAATCATACGGACAGGGGTTGCCACTGAAGCTTTCTTT,CASSAIIRTGVATEAFF
-,TRBV7-3,TRBJ2-1,16,-,TGTGCCAGCAGCTTAGAAAGCAGAAGGGGCGAGAATGAGCAGTTCTTC,CASSLESRRGENEQFF
-,TRBV5-1,TRBJ2-3,13,-,TGCTCCCCCGGGGTAGCGGTAATAGATACGCAGTATTTT,CSPGVAVIDTQYF
-,TRBV6-6,TRBJ1-6,14,-,TGTGCCAGCAGTTACGGGCAGGGAGGCTCACCCCTCCACTTT,CASSYGQGGSPLHF
-,TRBV2,TRBJ2-7,15,-,TGTGCCAGCAGTGCCTGGGGCTCTAGAACCTACGAGCAGTACTTC,CASSAWGSRTYEQYF
-,TRBV5-1,TRBJ1-1,13,-,TGCGCCAGCAGCCCCCGGGGGGGCACTGAAGCTTTCTTT,CASSPRGGTEAFF
-,TRBV6-1,TRBJ2-5,14,TRBD2,TGTGCCAGCAGGCGGGGGGGAATCCAAGAGACCCAGTACTTC,CASRRGGIQETQYF
-,TRBV11-3,TRBJ2-2,16,-,TGTGCCAGCAGCTTCCCCCTCCGGGAGATCACCGGGGAGCTGTTTTTT,CASSFPLREITGELFF
few,TRBV4-3,TRBJ2-7,16,TRBD1,TGCGCCAGCAGCCATCAGCTCGGGACAGGGGACTACGAGCAGTACTTC,CASSHQLGTGDYEQYF
-,TRBV30,TRBJ2-1,12,-,TGTGCCTGGGCCAGACCGCCAGGGATTGAGTTCTTC,CAWARPPGIEFF
-,TRBV29-1,TRBJ1-1,13,-,TGCAGCGTTGATGGAGGGGTGGTAACTGAAGCTTTCTTT,CSVDGGVVTEAFF
-,TRBV6-1,TRBJ2-7,13,TRBD1,TGTGCCAGCATCCGGGACAGGGGGTACGAGCAGTACTTC,CASIRDRGYEQYF
-,TRBV29-1,TRBJ1-2,12,-,TGCAGCGTTGTCTCCAGCGTGTATGGCTACACCTTC,CSVVSSVYGYTF
-,TRBV7-3,TRBJ1-1,14,-,TGTGCCAGCAGCTTAACCGGCGGGAACACTGAAGCTTTCTTT,CASSLTGGNTEAFF
-,TRBV5-1,TRBJ2-1,11,TRBD1,TGCGCCAGCAGCGCACAGGGGCAGCAGTTCTTC,CASSAQGQQFF